These 25 T cell receptor beta chains originate from one sample sequenced in a study of T cell repertoires in cytomegalovirus infection. TCRdb reprocessed the reads with MiXCR, giving one entry per CDR3 protein. The sample lists about 180,000 distinct CDR3 sequences, around an eighth seen once, with approximately 30% in the top ten. The specimen was PBMCs. The receptor set was obtained from a human donor in good health (CMV status not recorded). Some clones in this sample may be carry-over from other donors' samples.

This clonotype came up a few times. The chain links TRBV29-1 to TRBJ2-1; the match to TRBD2 covers 7 bases. CDR3 length: 12 residues. Looked up from germline, CDR1 is SQVTM and CDR2 is ANQGSEA. J was trimmed by 6 bases and V by 5 bases; bases with no gene match: 4. For the CDR3, the DNA is TGCAGCGTTTATAGCGGGCCCAATGAGCAGTTCTTC. Translation gives CSVYSGPNEQFF.

This clonotype was found many times. The rearrangement links TRBV7-2 to TRBJ1-5; no clear D gene. The germline V gene has CDR1 SGHTA and CDR2 FQGNSA. The V gene lost 2 bases and the J gene lost 0 bases, with 11 bases spanning the gap. The CDR3 extends over 16 amino acids. The chain's CDR3 is CASSLSGTYSNQPQHF. The CDR3 DNA reads TGTGCCAGCAGCTTATCGGGAACCTATAGCAATCAGCCCCAGCATTTT.

This clonotype was counted at least ten times. The chain carries TRBV28 and TRBJ1-1; 9 bases match TRBD1. The CDR3 has 15 amino acids. From germline, CDR1 is MDHEN and CDR2 SYDVKM. V gave up 0 bases and J gave up 7 bases; unmatched junction bases: 6. The CDR3 region has the DNA TGTGCCAGCAGTTTATGGGGACAGGGCTTTATTGAAGCTTTCTTT. Residues: CASSLWGQGFIEAFF.

With respect to this clonotype: An end of the junction does not agree with germline; a read error may underlie this. The chain carries TRBV20-1 and TRBJ1-1; 7 nucleotides match TRBD1. This CDR3 is built from 14 residues. Germline values: CDR1 DFQATT, CDR2 SNEGSKA (reference sequence). For the CDR3, the DNA is TGCAGTGCTAGAGGGTCCAGGGGGAAAACTGAAGATTTCTTT. It codes for CSARGSRGKTEDFF.

This clonotype was detected ten times or more. The chain carries TRBV7-3 and TRBJ2-1, with a weak D call TRBD2 (6 bases). V lost 2 bases and J 9 bases, leaving 14 bases between the germline ends. Germline V CDR1 and CDR2: SGHTA, FQGTGA. CDR3 length: 14 residues. In nucleotides, the CDR3 is TGTGCCAGCAGCTTAGGCCAGGGACTCACTGAGCAGTTCTTC. Translated: CASSLGQGLTEQFF.

V gene TRBV13 combines with J gene TRBJ2-1; 9 nucleotides match TRBD1. The CDR3 runs to 15 residues. V was clipped by 5 bases and J by 10 bases; unmatched bases: 12. CDR1 and CDR2 from the germline V gene are PRHDT and FYEKMQ (reference sequence). CDR3 amino acids: CASSPGQGPPNEQFF. In DNA, the CDR3 is TGTGCCAGCAGCCCTGGACAGGGGCCCCCCAACGAGCAGTTCTTC.

This clonotype was seen at least ten times. The rearrangement links TRBV7-9 to TRBJ2-2, with TRBD1 matching 8 bases. Germline V gives CDR1 SEHNR, CDR2 FQNEAQ (reference sequence). The CDR3 is made up of 15 amino acids. V gave up 5 bases and J gave up 4 bases; unmatched junction bases: 6. The DNA of the CDR3 is TGTGCCAGCAGCACCTGGACAGGGCCCACCGGGGAGCTGTTTTTT. This sequence encodes CASSTWTGPTGELFF.

This clonotype showed up many times. V gene TRBV7-2 combines with J gene TRBJ2-3; maybe TRBD2 (6 bases). Germline V gene data show CDR1 as SGHTA and CDR2 as FQGNSA. There are 14 residues in the CDR3. The germline V and J ends were trimmed by 3 bases and 2 bases, with 9 bases remaining between them. The CDR3 DNA reads as TGTGCCAGCAGCTTGTGGGGGGACACAGATACGCAGTATTTT. Residues: CASSLWGDTDTQYF.

This clonotype appeared many times. This sequence joins TRBV7-3 and TRBJ2-5; D could derive from TRBD1 or TRBD2 (5 bases each). Germline V CDR1 and CDR2: SGHTA, FQGTGA. The length of the CDR3 is 13 residues. V was pared by 2 bases and J by 5 bases, with 9 bases between. CDR3 nucleotides: TGTGCCAGCAGCTTAGGGGGAAGTGAGACCCAGTACTTC. Translation: CASSLGGSETQYF. Supplemented by reference TRBV7-3 and TRBJ2-5, the full variable domain reads GAGVSQTPSNKVTEKGKYVELRCDPISGHTALYWYRQSLGQGPEFLIYFQGTGAADDSGLPNDRFFAVRPEGSVSTLKIQRTERGDSAVYLCASSLGGSETQYFGPGTRLLVL.

This clonotype was seen a handful of times. The chain is built from TRBV29-1 and TRBJ1-4; D is unresolved. The CDR3 totals 12 residues. Germline V gene data show CDR1 as SQVTM and CDR2 as ANQGSEA. Trimming pared 2 bases from V and 5 bases from J, leaving 6 bases between. CDR3 coding DNA: TGCAGCGTTGAACTTGGGAATGAAAAACTGTTTTTT. Translating it yields CSVELGNEKLFF.

This clonotype was seen at least ten times. The rearrangement uses TRBV6-5 and TRBJ1-5; 9 bases map to TRBD1. The CDR3 sequence is 15 residues long. CDR1 and CDR2 from the germline V gene are MNHEY and SVGAGI. Losses at the gene ends were 2 bases for V and 5 bases for J; bases not matched to a gene: 4. CDR3 sequence reads: CASSYGDREDQPQHF. CDR3 sequence (DNA): TGTGCCAGCAGTTACGGGGACAGGGAAGATCAGCCCCAGCATTTT.

This clonotype has ten or more counts. The rearrangement uses TRBV7-9 and TRBJ2-7, with D possibly being TRBD2 (6 bases). Germline V gene lookup returns CDR1 SEHNR and CDR2 FQNEAQ (reference sequence). V lost 0 bases and J lost 6, with 15 bases in between. This CDR3 contains 15 residues. The DNA for the CDR3 is TGTGCCAGCAGCTTAGCGGGGGGATTCCACCTCGAGCAGTACTTC. Translation gives CASSLAGGFHLEQYF.

The table lists this clonotype with a few counts. This chain connects TRBV2 to TRBJ1-1; D gene uncertain. Germline CDR1 and CDR2: SNHLY and FYNNEI. The CDR3 runs 12 residues. V was trimmed by 4 bases and J by 2 bases, leaving 5 bases between them. For the CDR3, the DNA is TGTGCCAGCAGTGGTGACAACACTGAAGCTTTCTTT. Translating it yields CASSGDNTEAFF.

The chain is built from TRBV29-1 and TRBJ2-7; TRBD1 is a possible D gene (6 bases). V lost 4 bases and J lost 6, with 13 bases in between. Germline V gene sequence: CDR1 SQVTM, CDR2 ANQGSEA. The CDR3 has 12 residues. CDR3 nucleotide sequence: TGCAGCGTTGTCAGCCAGGGGACCGAGCAGTACTTC. Translated, it gives CSVVSQGTEQYF.

The chain carries TRBV19 and TRBJ2-3, with unresolved D. Trimming took off 3 bases at V and 6 bases at J, with 13 bases between the two ends. The germline gives CDR1 LNHDA, CDR2 SQIVND (reference sequence). The CDR3 sequence is 14 residues long. CDR3 amino acids: CASSIPGRPDTQYF. Written as DNA, the CDR3 is TGTGCCAGTAGTATCCCAGGACGTCCGGATACGCAGTATTTT.

This clonotype was recorded many times. V is TRBV7-9 and J is TRBJ1-1; D uncertain. This CDR3 has 16 amino acids. V lost 5 bases, J lost 1 base, and 17 bases lay in between. CDR1 is SEHNR, CDR2 FQNEAQ, per germline (reference sequence). CDR3 protein: CASSPPDKIRNTEAFF. CDR3 coding DNA: TGTGCCAGCAGCCCTCCGGATAAAATCCGGAACACTGAAGCTTTCTTT.

This clonotype occurred many times. The chain is built from TRBV7-2 and TRBJ1-6; 9 bases agree with TRBD1. The V and J ends lost 6 bases and 7 bases, in that order; junction bases with no gene match: 10. The CDR3 spans 16 residues. The germline V gene encodes CDR1 SGHTA and CDR2 FQGNSA. For the CDR3, the DNA is TGTGCCAGCAGGGCATGGACAGGGGCGGAGAATTCACCCCTCCACTTT. This codes for CASRAWTGAENSPLHF.

This clonotype was counted ten times or more. V gene TRBV7-8 combines with J gene TRBJ2-1, with a tentative D call TRBD2 (6 bases). Germline V lookup: CDR1 SGHVS, CDR2 FQNEAQ. The CDR3 has 14 residues. The ends were cut back, 3 bases at V and 6 bases at J, with 12 bases in the middle. The CDR3 DNA reads TGTGCCAGCAGCTTTAGTTCCGGGGGCAATGAGCAGTTCTTC. Amino acid sequence: CASSFSSGGNEQFF.

This clonotype has ten or more counts. The chain carries TRBV7-2 and TRBJ2-1, with 7 bases lining up with TRBD2. V gave up 3 bases and J gave up 6 bases; unmatched junction bases: 5. The germline V gene encodes CDR1 SGHTA and CDR2 FQGNSA. The CDR3 has 14 residues. CDR3 nucleotide sequence: TGTGCCAGCAGCTTGGCGACTAGCCGCAATGAGCAGTTCTTC. Its translation: CASSLATSRNEQFF.

This clonotype has just a few counts. The chain employs TRBV19 and TRBJ2-3; TRBD1 agrees at 8 bases. The CDR3 has 14 residues. V trimming: 5 bases; J trimming: 2 bases; junction bases outside the gene matches: 3. Per the germline V gene, CDR1 is LNHDA and CDR2 is SQIVND (reference sequence). The CDR3, as DNA: TGTGCCAGTAGTTGGGGACAGGCCACAGATACGCAGTATTTT. Its protein is CASSWGQATDTQYF.

This clonotype has just a few counts. This chain links TRBV5-4 with TRBJ2-6; a weak D match, TRBD1 (6 bases). Germline values: CDR1 SGHNT, CDR2 YYREEE (reference sequence). Trimming shortened V by 4 bases and J by 6 bases, and 14 bases separated the two germline ends. CDR3 length: 15 amino acids. For the CDR3, the DNA is TGTGCCAGCAGCCAAACAGGGAATGAGGCCAACGTCCTGACTTTC. It is translated as CASSQTGNEANVLTF. Based on the CDR3 plus reference TRBV5-4 and TRBJ2-6, the full variable domain is ETGVTQSPTHLIKTRGQQVTLRCSSQSGHNTVSWYQQALGQGPQFIFQYYREEENGRGNFPPRFSGLQFPNYSSELNVNALELDDSALYLCASSQTGNEANVLTFGAGSRLTVL.

The chain combines TRBV6-5 with TRBJ2-3, with unresolved D. V was cut by 7 bases and J by 4 bases, with 6 bases left in between. The CDR3 length is 11 residues. Looked up from germline, CDR1 is MNHEY and CDR2 is SVGAGI. In DNA form, the CDR3 reads TGTGCCAGCACCCGATCAGATACGCAGTATTTT. Protein sequence: CASTRSDTQYF.

About this clonotype itself: A read error may be the cause here, since a much bigger clone is one base away. The V and J genes are TRBV7-9 and TRBJ1-6; D remains unclear. CDR3 size: 16 residues. Looked up from germline, CDR1 is SEHNR and CDR2 is FQNEAQ (reference sequence). This chain's CDR3 is CASSPPGGTTNSPLNF. In DNA form, the CDR3 reads TGTGCCAGCAGCCCCCCCGGAGGCACGACGAATTCACCCCTCAACTTT.

This clonotype was counted at least ten times. The V call is TRBV6-2 or TRBV6-3, the J call TRBJ1-2; weak D call: TRBD1 (5 bases). The V gene lost 7 bases and the J gene lost 5 bases, with 17 bases spanning the gap. The CDR3 is 14 amino acids. From germline, CDR1 is MNHEY and CDR2 SVGEGT. The CDR3, as DNA: TGTGCCAGCATCTTGGACAACGTGTCGTATGGCTACACCTTC. Amino acid sequence: CASILDNVSYGYTF.

This clonotype was seen many times. One end of the junction varies from germline; a read error may be responsible. This sequence joins TRBV7-6 and TRBJ2-1; unclear D gene. The CDR3 sequence is 13 residues long. The germline V gene encodes CDR1 SGHVS and CDR2 FNYEAQ. In DNA form, the CDR3 reads TGTGCTAGCAGTCCTCAAAAGGTCCATGAGCAGTTCTTC. Translated: CASSPQKVHEQFF.